Below, 15 T cell receptor beta chains from the same sample are listed, as sequenced in a study of T cell repertoires in aging, cancer and after chemotherapy. TRB rearrangements spanning V, D and J were amplified using mixed TRB-A/B primers. Using its own MiXCR run on the multiplex PCR reads, TCRdb lists one record per CDR3 protein. This table holds approximately 2,900 distinct CDR3 sequences, roughly 50% found once. Peripheral blood genomic DNA, not sorted cells or RNA, was the template. The material sequenced was blood. The receptors here all came from a human donor with a blood cancer.

The V and J genes are TRBV18 and TRBJ1-4; possibly TRBD1 for D (5 bases). Germline lookup yields CDR1 KGHSH and CDR2 LQKENI. With 5 bases removed from V and 5 bases from J, the gap between germline ends came to 18 bases. The CDR3 has 16 amino acids. DNA of the CDR3: TGTGCCAGCTCATCGTCACCGGGACGGGAGAATGAAAAACTGTTTTTT. Translation gives CASSSSPGRENEKLFF.

The V gene is TRBV5-6, the J gene TRBJ2-7; possible D gene TRBD2, 5 bases. Looked up from germline, CDR1 is SGHDT and CDR2 is YYEEEE. The V end lost 4 bases, the J end lost 7 bases, and 9 bases lay between the germline ends. CDR3 size: 11 residues. The CDR3 DNA follows: TGTGCCAGCAGCCGGAGAGGGGAGCAGTACTTC. This gives the protein CASSRRGEQYF.

The rearrangement links TRBV7-9 to TRBJ1-2; D unresolved. The CDR3 spans 13 residues. V gave up 2 bases and J gave up 6 bases, with 10 bases separating them. The germline V gene has CDR1 SEHNR and CDR2 FQNEAQ (reference sequence). The CDR3 sequence: CASSLSVADGYTF. CDR3 bases: TGTGCCAGCAGCTTATCAGTTGCTGATGGCTACACCTTC. Full variable domain (rest looked up from reference TRBV7-9 and TRBJ1-2): DTGVSQNPRHKITKRGQNVTFRCDPISEHNRLYWYRQTLGQGPEFLTYFQNEAQLEKSRLLSDRFSAERPKGSFSTLEIQRTEQGDSAMYLCASSLSVADGYTFGSGTRLTVV.

A few counts support this clonotype. The rearrangement links TRBV5-4 to TRBJ2-2; 10 bases match TRBD2. Trimming removed 5 bases from V and 3 bases from J; junction bases left unmatched: 7. This CDR3 contains 16 residues. The V gene's germline CDR1 is SGHNT and CDR2 YYREEE (reference sequence). In DNA form, the CDR3 reads TGTGCCAGCAGTCCGGAACTAGCGGGACACACCGGGGAGCTGTTTTTT. It encodes CASSPELAGHTGELFF.

This clonotype was seen once. V is TRBV11-1 and J is TRBJ1-6, with D perhaps TRBD1 (5 bases). Germline V gives CDR1 SGHAT, CDR2 FQDESV (reference sequence). Between the trimmed V and J ends, which lost 3 bases and 10 bases, there was a span of 22 bases. The CDR3 extends over 17 amino acids. The CDR3 loop reads CASSFRLLGTAGSPLHF. The DNA of the CDR3 is TGTGCCAGCAGCTTTCGGCTTCTAGGGACGGCGGGATCACCCCTCCACTTT.

Concerning this clonotype itself: Just one base apart from a much larger clone, this may be a read error. This chain links TRBV29-1 with TRBJ2-1, with D possibly being TRBD2 (5 bases). V was cut by 2 bases and J by 9 bases, with 17 bases left in between. The CDR3 loop spans 14 amino acids. Germline CDR1 reads SQVTM; CDR2 reads ANQGSEA. This CDR3 reads CSVEWRTPWGEQFF. In nucleotides, the CDR3 is TGCAGCGTTGAATGGAGGACCCCGTGGGGTGAGCAGTTCTTC.

The sample holds one count of this clonotype. V usage is TRBV19 and J usage is TRBJ1-5, with unresolved D. CDR3 size: 14 residues. V lost 3 bases and J 3 bases, leaving 9 bases between the germline ends. Germline lookup yields CDR1 LNHDA and CDR2 SQIVND (reference sequence). This chain's CDR3 is CASSMDGNNQPQHF. The DNA for the CDR3 is TGTGCCAGTAGTATGGACGGAAACAATCAGCCCCAGCATTTT.

This sequence joins TRBV19 and TRBJ2-1; 12 bases align to TRBD2. Germline trimming cut 4 bases from V and 9 bases from J; bases unmatched to any gene: 25. The CDR3 covers 21 residues. Germline CDR1 and CDR2: LNHDA and SQIVND (reference sequence). This chain's CDR3 is CASSKPLPRASGRAKGGEQFF. CDR3 sequence (DNA): TGTGCCAGTAGTAAACCCCTCCCCCGTGCTAGCGGGAGGGCCAAGGGAGGTGAGCAGTTCTTC.

This clonotype was counted a few times. The chain combines TRBV19 with TRBJ2-3; 7 bases are a match to TRBD2. The CDR3 runs to 14 residues. V lost 6 bases to trimming and J lost 2 bases; unmatched junction nucleotides: 5. Germline CDR1 and CDR2: LNHDA and SQIVND (reference sequence). The DNA for the CDR3 is TGTGCCAGTAGCCCTAGCGGTTTCACAGATACGCAGTATTTT. Amino acid sequence: CASSPSGFTDTQYF. Full variable domain (remainder filled in from reference TRBV19 and TRBJ2-3): DGGITQSPKYLFRKEGQNVTLSCEQNLNHDAMYWYRQDPGQGLRLIYYSQIVNDFQKGDIAEGYSVSREKKESFPLTVTSAQKNPTAFYLCASSPSGFTDTQYFGPGTRLTVL.

This clonotype was seen a handful of times. As DNA, the CDR3 is TGTGCCACCCGGGCAGCGGGGATGTACGAGCAGTACTTC. Translation gives CATRAAGMYEQYF. V gene TRBV27 combines with J gene TRBJ2-7, with 7 bases aligning to TRBD2. CDR1 is MNHEY, CDR2 SMNVEV, per germline (reference sequence). The CDR3 extends over 13 amino acids. V was clipped by 10 bases and J by 4 bases; unmatched bases: 10.

This chain links TRBV11-2 with TRBJ2-7; 7 nucleotides align to TRBD2. Germline-derived CDR1 and CDR2 are SGHAT and FQNNGV. CDR3 length: 14 amino acids. The V segment lost 5 bases and the J segment 4 bases; nucleotides outside the gene matches: 8. Here the CDR3 DNA reads TGTGCCAGCAGCCCCGACGGGGGAGGGTACGAGCAGTACTTC. It codes for CASSPDGGGYEQYF.

This sequence joins TRBV30 and TRBJ2-7; 10 bases fit TRBD1. With V trimmed by 1 base and J by 9 bases, 9 bases remained unmatched. The germline CDR1 and CDR2 sequences are GTSNPN and SVGIG (reference sequence). This CDR3 has 14 residues. The chain's CDR3 is CAWSAGTGVEWQYF. In nucleotides, the CDR3 is TGTGCCTGGAGTGCCGGGACAGGGGTGGAATGGCAGTACTTC.

The rearrangement joins TRBV7-2 to TRBJ2-1; 10 bases are shared with TRBD1. The CDR3 length is 15 residues. The junction had 3 bases not matched to a gene; V was cut back by 5 bases and J by 2 bases. CDR1 and CDR2 (germline): SGHTA, FQGNSA. The CDR3 spells CASSPGTGAYNEQFF. CDR3 DNA sequence: TGTGCCAGCAGCCCAGGGACAGGGGCCTACAATGAGCAGTTCTTC. The full variable domain, its missing parts supplied by reference TRBV7-2 and TRBJ2-1, is GAGVSQSPSNKVTEKGKDVELRCDPISGHTALYWYRQSLGQGLEFLIYFQGNSAPDKSGLPSDRFSAERTGGSVSTLTIQRTQQEDSAVYLCASSPGTGAYNEQFFGPGTRLTVL.

The chain employs TRBV5-1 and TRBJ2-7, with D unresolved. V was clipped by 4 bases and J by 2 bases, with 13 bases between them. CDR3 size: 14 residues. Germline CDR1 SGHRS, CDR2 YFSETQ. CDR3 region: CASSAPGQPYEQYF. CDR3 coding DNA: TGCGCCAGCAGCGCCCCCGGGCAGCCCTACGAGCAGTACTTC.

This clonotype was observed a handful of times. The V and J genes are TRBV6-5 and TRBJ2-7; D is uncertain. Germline CDR1 MNHEY, CDR2 SVGAGI. This CDR3 region has 14 residues. V dropped 2 bases and J dropped 6 bases, with 14 bases sitting between them. The CDR3 DNA reads as TGTGCCAGCAGTTACCGCGCCGAAGGCTCCGAGCAGTACTTC. Translating it yields CASSYRAEGSEQYF.